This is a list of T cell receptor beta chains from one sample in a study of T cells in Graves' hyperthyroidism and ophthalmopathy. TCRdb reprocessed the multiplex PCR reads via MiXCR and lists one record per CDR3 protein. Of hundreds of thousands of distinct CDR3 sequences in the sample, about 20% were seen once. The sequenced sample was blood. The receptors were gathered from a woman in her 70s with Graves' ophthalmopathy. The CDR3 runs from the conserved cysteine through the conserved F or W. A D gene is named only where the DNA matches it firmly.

cdr3_aa: CASSIVRANTEAFF
d_call: .
j_call: TRBJ1-1
v_call: TRBV19

cdr3_aa: CACSGRKGPGANVLTF
d_call: .
j_call: TRBJ2-6
v_call: TRBV25-1

cdr3_aa: CASSLAWTSGSDEQFF
d_call: TRBD2
j_call: TRBJ2-1
v_call: TRBV5-1

cdr3_aa: CASSFNTGELFF
d_call: .
j_call: TRBJ2-2
v_call: TRBV12-3/TRBV12-4

cdr3_aa: CASSLRIGKNEQFF
d_call: .
j_call: TRBJ2-1
v_call: TRBV12-3/TRBV12-4

cdr3_aa: CSADPGQGVTEAFF
d_call: TRBD1
j_call: TRBJ1-1
v_call: TRBV20-1

cdr3_aa: CASSPTGVQPQHF
d_call: TRBD1
j_call: TRBJ1-5
v_call: TRBV27

cdr3_aa: CASRNSASGSVAGELFF
d_call: TRBD2
j_call: TRBJ2-2
v_call: TRBV6-2/TRBV6-3

cdr3_aa: CASTSLGQGSSNQPQHF
d_call: TRBD1
j_call: TRBJ1-5
v_call: TRBV5-8

cdr3_aa: CASSPGPSPPLDTQYF
d_call: .
j_call: TRBJ2-3
v_call: TRBV4-1

cdr3_aa: CASSLVSAPGSITNSPLHF
d_call: .
j_call: TRBJ1-6
v_call: TRBV5-1

cdr3_aa: CASSVETYNEQFF
d_call: .
j_call: TRBJ2-1
v_call: TRBV9

cdr3_aa: CASSSGGGIGTNEKLFF
d_call: .
j_call: TRBJ1-4
v_call: TRBV5-1

cdr3_aa: CSASPIMTSGDPIQPGELFF
d_call: TRBD2
j_call: TRBJ2-2
v_call: TRBV20-1

cdr3_aa: CASSPTPGADTQYF
d_call: .
j_call: TRBJ2-3
v_call: TRBV5-1

cdr3_aa: CATSDSGTPRRTGELLF
d_call: .
j_call: TRBJ2-2
v_call: TRBV24-1

cdr3_aa: CASSFSDYPSGANVLTF
d_call: .
j_call: TRBJ2-6
v_call: TRBV6-2/TRBV6-3

cdr3_aa: CASNAEAPSYNEQFF
d_call: .
j_call: TRBJ2-1
v_call: TRBV6-2/TRBV6-3

cdr3_aa: CASSGNYRSANDQPQHF
d_call: .
j_call: TRBJ1-5
v_call: TRBV6-1

cdr3_aa: CASSSRTGPTPDTQYF
d_call: TRBD1
j_call: TRBJ2-3
v_call: TRBV5-1

cdr3_aa: CASSPPNDGELFF
d_call: .
j_call: TRBJ2-2
v_call: TRBV18

cdr3_aa: CASSLGTGGFTDTQYF
d_call: TRBD1
j_call: TRBJ2-3
v_call: TRBV7-9

cdr3_aa: CASSTSSGDYNEQFF
d_call: TRBD2
j_call: TRBJ2-1
v_call: TRBV7-6

cdr3_aa: CASSFLPLAGDADTQYF
d_call: TRBD2
j_call: TRBJ2-3
v_call: TRBV28

cdr3_aa: CANNLLAGTSGTDTQYF
d_call: TRBD2
j_call: TRBJ2-3
v_call: TRBV5-1

cdr3_aa: CASRPPGQLTYGYTF
d_call: TRBD1
j_call: TRBJ1-2
v_call: TRBV6-1

cdr3_aa: CASTLPGEYTGELFF
d_call: .
j_call: TRBJ2-2
v_call: TRBV19

cdr3_aa: CASSVSLRTSGRVDEQFF
d_call: TRBD2
j_call: TRBJ2-1
v_call: TRBV9

cdr3_aa: CASSSSLVVGKEAFF
d_call: .
j_call: TRBJ1-1
v_call: TRBV28

cdr3_aa: CASSSLAWGNEQFF
d_call: .
j_call: TRBJ2-1
v_call: TRBV7-3

cdr3_aa: CTSSSPGGNTEAFF
d_call: .
j_call: TRBJ1-1
v_call: TRBV6-1

cdr3_aa: CAWSPGLAGGGDEQFF
d_call: TRBD2
j_call: TRBJ2-1
v_call: TRBV30

cdr3_aa: CASSFPRGGANTEAFF
d_call: TRBD1
j_call: TRBJ1-1
v_call: TRBV28